A single sample gave rise to the 17 T cell receptor delta chains below, sequenced in a study of γδ T cells in repeated Plasmodium falciparum infection. Flow sorting of PBMC yielded separate Vgamma9/Vdelta2+ and Vdelta2-negative gammadelta T cell populations for bulk repertoire analysis. TCRdb re-called the multiplex PCR reads using CATT. The table lists about 51,000 delta-chain clones, roughly 2% of them singletons. The sequenced material came from gamma-delta T cells from blood. The receptors were gathered from a pool of human donors (malaria-infected and uninfected, not separated).

This clone was found a few times. The protein TCRdb gives is from a much larger clone and does not agree with this DNA's translation at residue 10, likely a read error; the protein shown here comes from the DNA. The CDR3 DNA follows: TGTGCCTGTGACACCTTGGGGGATAGGGAGGATAAACTCATCTTT. Translating it yields CACDTLGDREDKLIF. The J gene is TRDJ1, the V gene TRDV2, with TRDD3 identical over 9 bases. The J gene, missing from TCRdb, was assigned here through DNA to germline matching. Losses at the gene ends were 0 bases for V and 5 bases for J; bases not matched to a gene: 6. Germline CDR1 reads GEAIGNYY; CDR2 reads EKD. The length of the CDR3 is 15 residues.

In this sample, this clone turned up many times. This is likely an artifact of a read error, given a far larger clone one base away. The chain uses TRDV2 and TRDJ3; 12 positions agree with TRDD3. Germline V gene lookup returns CDR1 GEAIGNYY and CDR2 EKD. The CDR3 contains 21 residues. This chain's CDR3 is CARDTLLGDTRSSWDTRQMFF. The CDR3 coding sequence is TGTGCCCGTGACACTTTACTGGGGGATACACGATCCTCCTGGGACACCCGACAGATGTTTTTC.

About this clone: The translation of this DNA and the TCRdb protein of a much larger clone differ at residue 12, probably owing to a read error; the protein shown here is translated from the DNA. The genes are TRDV1 and TRDJ4; TRDD3 agrees at 11 bases. TCRdb offers no J gene call, so here the DNA was matched to germline to obtain one. The germline V gene has CDR1 TSWWSYY and CDR2 QGS. Trimming at V came to 4 bases and at J to 2 bases, leaving 33 bases not matched to a gene. This CDR3 contains 24 residues. CDR3 protein: CALGGNSASYPCWGILDDTRPLIF. CDR3 DNA sequence: TGTGCTCTTGGGGGGAACTCCGCTTCCTACCCATGCTGGGGGATACTAGATGATACTAGACCCCTGATCTTT.

This clone was seen at least ten times. V and J are TRDV2 and TRDJ1; 12 bases match TRDD3. With 0 bases clipped from V and 0 bases from J, the junction kept 10 bases outside the gene matches. The CDR3 contains 19 residues. Germline V gives CDR1 GEAIGNYY, CDR2 EKD. The CDR3 here is CACDTVRTGGYRYTDKLIF. The CDR3 bases are TGTGCCTGTGACACCGTCAGGACTGGGGGATACCGCTACACCGATAAACTCATCTTT.

This clone has more than one count but fewer than ten. The TCRdb protein comes from a much larger clone and disagrees with this DNA's translation at residue 13, likely due to a read error; the protein given here is derived from the DNA. The J gene was not called, though the V gene is TRAV36/DV7; the D segment call TRDD2 is taken from the table without a DNA check. Germline V gene data show CDR1 as VTNFRS and CDR2 as LTSSGIE (reference sequence). The CDR3 has 15 amino acids. CDR3 in DNA: TGTGCTGGAGCTCCCCCTTCCCAGTACACCGATAAACACATCTTT. It encodes CAGAPPSQYTDKHIF.

Worth noting for this clone: The TCRdb protein, from a much larger clone, departs from this DNA's translation at residue 14, likely by read error; the protein shown derives from the DNA. This sequence joins TRDV2 and TRDJ1; D is perhaps TRDD2 or TRDD3 (5 bases each). Trimming shortened V by 1 base and J by 0 bases, and 41 bases separated the two germline ends. The CDR3 spans 25 residues. Germline V gives CDR1 GEAIGNYY, CDR2 EKD. The CDR3 is CACDTGLLSGSGCPPPKWYTDKLIF. The DNA for the CDR3 is TGTGCCTGTGACACGGGCCTTCTTTCAGGGTCGGGATGTCCCCCCCCAAAGTGGTACACCGATAAACTCATCTTT.

This clone has at least ten counts. The protein that TCRdb holds for this DNA derives from a much larger clone and differs from the translated DNA at residue 5, which likely indicates a read error; the protein shown here is translated from the DNA. The chain uses TRDV1 and TRDJ1, with D perhaps matching TRDD3 (6 bases). This CDR3 comprises 17 residues. Germline CDR1 and CDR2: TSWWSYY and QGS. The CDR3 DNA sequence: TGTGCTCTTGGGATGCTACGCTGGGGATGGAAAACCTATAAACTCATCTTC. Translating gives CALGMLRWGWKTYKLIF.

Many counts were recorded for this clone. Other DNA sequences in the sample encode the same CDR3. The rearrangement joins TRDV2 to TRDJ3; 8 nucleotides match TRDD3. TCRdb does not report a J gene; here it was assigned by matching the DNA to germline references. In germline, CDR1 is GEAIGNYY, CDR2 EKD. Losses at the gene ends were 0 bases for V and 2 bases for J; bases not matched to a gene: 17. The CDR3 length is 22 residues. The CDR3 here is CACDTVRGTTGGLPWDTRQMFF. CDR3 DNA sequence: TGTGCCTGTGACACCGTTCGGGGGACCACTGGGGGTCTCCCCTGGGACACCCGACAGATGTTTTTC.

Turning to this clone: TCRdb lists the protein of a much larger clone for this DNA, which differs at residue 13, so this is likely a read error; the protein given here is translated from the DNA itself. The chain employs TRDV1 and TRDJ1; possibly TRDD3 for D (5 bases). TCRdb offers no J gene call, so here the DNA was matched to germline to obtain one. Germline V gene sequence: CDR1 TSWWSYY, CDR2 QGS. V gave up 5 bases and J gave up 0 bases, with 40 bases separating them. CDR3 size: 24 residues. The CDR3, as DNA: TGTGCTCTTGGGAAGGATAACTTCTATCCCCTATTCGAGACCCAACCCTTTTACACCGATAAACTCATCTTT. Translating it yields CALGKDNFYPLFETQPFYTDKLIF.

This clone showed up just a few times. A read error likely explains this, since a far larger clone differs by one base. The identical CDR3 is also encoded by other nucleotide sequences in the sample. Here the CDR3 DNA reads TGTGCTCTTGGGGCGAGCCCACCTGGGCCCTATAAACTCATCTTT. Amino acid sequence: CALGASPPGPYKLIF. V is TRDV1 and J is TRDJ1, with D perhaps TRDD3 (5 bases). The J gene is not listed in TCRdb, so it was assigned here from a DNA match to germline. CDR1 and CDR2 (germline): TSWWSYY, QGS. The length of the CDR3 is 15 residues. V shed 4 bases and J shed 6 bases, with 18 bases lying between them.

This clone was seen at least ten times. TCRdb's entry gives the protein of a much larger clone, which mismatches this DNA's translation at residue 7, likely from a read error; the protein reported here is translated from the DNA. The genes are TRDV1 and TRDJ1; 8 bases match TRDD3. TCRdb does not report a J gene; here it was assigned by matching the DNA to germline references. This CDR3 has 21 amino acids. Trimming cost V 3 bases and J 0 bases; bases outside gene matches: 21. Germline CDR1 TSWWSYY, CDR2 QGS. CDR3: CALGDPPYAVLGVIYTDKLIF. The CDR3 coding sequence is TGTGCTCTTGGGGATCCTCCCTACGCCGTACTGGGGGTTATATACACCGATAAACTCATCTTT.

As regards this clone: One base separates it from a far larger clone, so it is likely a read error. Other DNA sequences in the sample encode the same CDR3. The genes are TRDV3 and TRDJ1; 7 bases line up with TRDD3. As TCRdb names no J gene, one was assigned here on the basis of a DNA match to germline. The CDR3 has 24 amino acids. V lost 2 bases, J lost 0 bases, and 36 bases stayed unmatched. CDR1 and CDR2 from the germline V gene are TVYSNPD and GDNSRS (reference sequence). For the CDR3, the DNA is TGTGCCTTTTACCACCACTTTTCAAGGGCGCGACAGACGGGGGATGGATGGAACACCGATAAACTCATCTTT. Its protein product is CAFYHHFSRARQTGDGWNTDKLIF.

In its sample, this clone was seen a few times. A far larger clone is one base from this, pointing to a likely read error. The identical CDR3 is also encoded by other nucleotide sequences in the sample. The V call is TRDV1, the J call TRDJ1, with 8 nucleotides matching TRDD3. Here the J gene came from matching the DNA to germline, since TCRdb omits it. The ends lost 3 bases at V and 0 bases at J; junction bases unmatched: 21. The V gene's germline CDR1 is TSWWSYY and CDR2 QGS. The CDR3 consists of 21 residues. The CDR3 sequence is CALGETPSGNHLGEYTDKLIF. CDR3 DNA sequence: TGTGCTCTTGGGGAGACTCCCTCCGGCAATCATCTGGGGGAGTACACCGATAAACTCATCTTT.

This clone was observed many times. The protein given by TCRdb reflects a much larger clone and differs at residue 9 from this DNA's translation, likely from a read error; the protein shown is the DNA's translation. The rearrangement uses TRDV3 and TRDJ1, with D tentatively TRDD3 (5 bases). This CDR3 comprises 18 residues. The germline V gene has CDR1 TVYSNPD and CDR2 GDNSRS (reference sequence). The DNA of the CDR3 is TGTGCTTTCTCTAATCGCGACCGTGAGGGAAGAGGGGGCGATAAACTCATCTTT. Translation gives CAFSNRDREGRGGDKLIF.

At least ten counts were recorded for this clone. This chain uses TRDV2 with TRDJ1; TRDD3 matches at 12 bases. TCRdb gives no J gene; it was assigned here by matching the DNA to germline. Germline values: CDR1 GEAIGNYY, CDR2 EKD. V was pared by 3 bases and J by 0 bases, with 7 bases of the junction left unmatched. This CDR3 comprises 17 residues. In DNA, the CDR3 is TGTGCCTGTGACTTCGTACTGGGGGATACATACACCGATAAACTCATCTTT. Its translation is CACDFVLGDTYTDKLIF.

Of note for this clone: This DNA's translation and the protein TCRdb lists, from a much larger clone, do not match at residue 14, likely due to a read error; the protein shown is translated from the DNA. The chain recombines TRDV2 with TRDJ1, with TRDD3 matching 10 bases. The J gene was missing in TCRdb and was found by matching the end of the DNA to germline. This CDR3 comprises 20 residues. The germline V gene encodes CDR1 GEAIGNYY and CDR2 EKD. Trimming at V came to 1 base and at J to 0 bases, leaving 16 bases not matched to a gene. DNA of the CDR3: TGTGCCTGTGACACGCATCCCCGAATGCTGGGGGATAGGAACACCGATAAACTCATCTTT. This sequence encodes CACDTHPRMLGDRNTDKLIF.

Remarks on this clone: TCRdb's entry gives the protein of a much larger clone, which mismatches this DNA's translation at residue 6, likely from a read error; the protein reported here is translated from the DNA. V and J are TRAV36/DV7 and TRDJ1, with 11 bases identical to TRDD3. The J gene comes from matching the DNA to germline here; TCRdb lacks it. Per germline, CDR1 VTNFRS and CDR2 LTSSGIE (reference sequence). J was trimmed by 4 bases and V by 4 bases; bases with no gene match: 27. This CDR3 comprises 21 residues. This CDR3 reads CAVLGGGLPMYSGGYNDKLIF. The DNA of the CDR3 is TGTGCTGTGCTAGGCGGGGGACTTCCTATGTATTCTGGGGGATACAACGATAAACTCATCTTT.